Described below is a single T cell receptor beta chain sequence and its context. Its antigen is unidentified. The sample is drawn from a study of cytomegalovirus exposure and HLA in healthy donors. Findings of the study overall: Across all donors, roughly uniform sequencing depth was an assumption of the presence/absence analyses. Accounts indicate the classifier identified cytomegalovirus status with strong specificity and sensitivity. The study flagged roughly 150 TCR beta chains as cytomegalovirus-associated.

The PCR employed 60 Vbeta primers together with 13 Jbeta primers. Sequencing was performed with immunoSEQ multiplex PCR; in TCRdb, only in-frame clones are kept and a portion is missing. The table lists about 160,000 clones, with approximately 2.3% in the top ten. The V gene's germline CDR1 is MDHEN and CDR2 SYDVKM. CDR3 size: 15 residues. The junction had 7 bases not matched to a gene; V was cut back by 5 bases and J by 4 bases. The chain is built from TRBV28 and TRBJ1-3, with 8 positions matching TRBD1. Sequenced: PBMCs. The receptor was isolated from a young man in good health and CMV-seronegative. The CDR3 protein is CASSLDRVGGNTIYF. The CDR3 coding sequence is TGTGCCAGCAGTCTGGACAGGGTGGGAGGAAACACCATATATTTT.